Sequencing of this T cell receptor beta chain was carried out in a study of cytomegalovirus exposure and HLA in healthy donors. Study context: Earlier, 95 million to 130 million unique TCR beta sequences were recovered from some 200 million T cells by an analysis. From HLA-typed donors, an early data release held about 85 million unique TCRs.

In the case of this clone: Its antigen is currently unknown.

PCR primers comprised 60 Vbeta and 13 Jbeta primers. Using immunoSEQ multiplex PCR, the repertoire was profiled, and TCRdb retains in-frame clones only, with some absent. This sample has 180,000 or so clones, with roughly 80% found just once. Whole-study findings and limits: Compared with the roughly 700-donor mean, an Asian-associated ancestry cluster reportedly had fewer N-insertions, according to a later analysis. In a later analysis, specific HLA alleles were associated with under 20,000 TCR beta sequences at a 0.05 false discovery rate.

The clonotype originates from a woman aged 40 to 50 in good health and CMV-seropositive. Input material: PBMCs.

CDR3 sequence: CASSLVSTSGDNIQYF. CDR3 DNA sequence: TGTGCCAGCAGCTTGGTATCGACTAGCGGGGACAACATTCAGTACTTC. The chain combines TRBV5-6 with TRBJ2-4, with TRBD2 identical over 11 bases. The CDR3 contains 16 residues. Per the germline V gene, CDR1 is SGHDT and CDR2 is YYEEEE. The trim removed 0 bases at V and 7 bases at J, leaving 6 bases unmatched.